This TCR beta chain was profiled in a study of T cells after yellow fever vaccination. MiXCR, applied by TCRdb to the 5' RACE reads, yields one record per CDR3 protein. The table has 300,000 to 450,000 distinct CDR3 sequences, about 6% seen once. The CDR3 spans 14 residues. Germline CDR1 LNHDA, CDR2 SQIVND (reference sequence). V was trimmed by 7 bases and J by 4 bases, leaving 11 bases between them. The TCR originated in a man between 25 and 39 years old who received the YFV17D yellow fever vaccine. This sample comprised PBMCs, obtained 5 days after the yellow fever booster vaccination. The gene calls are TRBV19 and TRBJ1-6; no clear D. CDR3 sequence reads: CASKEGVYNSPLHF. The DNA of the CDR3 is TGTGCCAGTAAGGAGGGAGTATATAATTCACCCCTCCACTTT.